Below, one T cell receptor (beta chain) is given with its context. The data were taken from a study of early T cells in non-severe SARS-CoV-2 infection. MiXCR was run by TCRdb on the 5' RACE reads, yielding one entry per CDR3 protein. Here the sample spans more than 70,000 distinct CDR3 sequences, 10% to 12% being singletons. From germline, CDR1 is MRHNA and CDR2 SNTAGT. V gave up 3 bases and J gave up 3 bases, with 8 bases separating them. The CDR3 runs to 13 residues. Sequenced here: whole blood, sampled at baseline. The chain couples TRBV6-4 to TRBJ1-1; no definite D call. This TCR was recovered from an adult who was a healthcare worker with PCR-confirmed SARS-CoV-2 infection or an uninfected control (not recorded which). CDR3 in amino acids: CASSEQVDTEAFF. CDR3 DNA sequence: TGTGCCAGCAGTGAGCAGGTGGACACTGAAGCTTTCTTT.